The sample holds many counts of the clone carrying this T cell receptor beta chain. The antigen is unknown. Trimming cost V 3 bases and J 0 bases, with 9 bases left between them. The CDR3 contains 15 residues. The record originates from a study of response to subunit inactivated influenza vaccine. The study's findings and limits: Authors suggested seasonal influenza vaccinations each recruit few new T cells.

TCRdb fed the RT-PCR reads into MiXCR, producing one record per CDR3 protein. The sample carries about 180,000 distinct CDR3 sequences, around 9% recorded once. The sample consisted of non-naive T cells sorted from PBMCs, taken on the day of vaccination. The chain couples TRBV12-3 or TRBV12-4 to TRBJ2-1; the D gene is possibly TRBD1 (5 bases). The source is a man aged 45-65 years who received an inactivated influenza vaccine. DNA of the CDR3: TGTGCCAGCAGTTTCGGTGACAGCTCCTACAATGAGCAGTTCTTC. This encodes CASSFGDSSYNEQFF.